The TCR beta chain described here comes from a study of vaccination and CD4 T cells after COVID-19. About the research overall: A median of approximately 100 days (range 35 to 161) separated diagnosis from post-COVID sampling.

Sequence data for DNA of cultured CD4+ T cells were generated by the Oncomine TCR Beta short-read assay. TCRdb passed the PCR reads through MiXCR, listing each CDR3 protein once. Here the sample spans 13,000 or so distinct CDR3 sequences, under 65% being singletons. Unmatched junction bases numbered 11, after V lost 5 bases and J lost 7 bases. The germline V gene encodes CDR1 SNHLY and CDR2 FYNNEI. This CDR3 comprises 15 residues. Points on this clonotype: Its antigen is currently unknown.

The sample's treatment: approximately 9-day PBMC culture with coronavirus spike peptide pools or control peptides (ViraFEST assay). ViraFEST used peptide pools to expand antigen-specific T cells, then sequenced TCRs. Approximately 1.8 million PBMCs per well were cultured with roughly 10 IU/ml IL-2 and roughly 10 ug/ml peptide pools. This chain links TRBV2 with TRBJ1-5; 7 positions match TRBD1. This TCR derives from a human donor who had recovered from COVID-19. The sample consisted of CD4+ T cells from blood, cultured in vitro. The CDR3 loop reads CASSPTYRGSQPQHF. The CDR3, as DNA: TGTGCCAGCAGTCCAACCTACAGGGGATCCCAGCCCCAGCATTTT.